One sample yielded the 15 T cell receptor beta chains listed below, sequenced in a study of blood T cell repertoires in COVID-19. TCRdb keeps only in-frame clones here, not all; method: immunoSEQ multiplex PCR. The sample lists 140,000 to 150,000 clones, roughly 89% occurring once. Sequenced sample: peripheral blood. These receptors all stem from a woman aged 50 to 65 with active or convalescent COVID-19.

The genes are TRBV6-5 and TRBJ1-6; TRBD1 matches at 7 bases. V dropped 0 bases and J dropped 4; count of bases not matched to a gene: 3. This CDR3 is built from 16 residues. Germline V gives CDR1 MNHEY, CDR2 SVGAGI. CDR3: CASSYSMGQYNSPLHF. Written as DNA, the CDR3 is TGTGCCAGCAGTTACTCGATGGGACAGTATAATTCACCCCTCCACTTT.

V is TRBV11-2 and J is TRBJ1-6; a weak D match, TRBD1 (5 bases). Germline CDR1 SGHAT, CDR2 FQNNGV. The V and J ends lost 4 bases and 8 bases respectively, with 18 bases between them. This CDR3 is 16 amino acids long. The CDR3 is CASSSLGGSGDSPLHF. The DNA of the CDR3 is TGTGCCAGCAGCTCCTTGGGGGGGTCCGGGGATTCACCCCTCCACTTT. Looking up the rest from reference TRBV11-2 and TRBJ1-6 gives the full variable domain: EAGVAQSPRYKIIEKRQSVAFWCNPISGHATLYWYQQILGQGPKLLIQFQNNGVVDDSQLPKDRFSAERLKGVDSTLKIQPAKLEDSAVYLCASSSLGGSGDSPLHFGNGTRLTVT.

The CDR3 reads CASSMRYSGTNEKLFF. The CDR3 DNA reads TGTGCCAGCAGCATGAGGTATTCCGGGACTAATGAAAAACTGTTTTTT. The chain employs TRBV5-6 and TRBJ1-4; D unclear. Germline-derived CDR1 and CDR2 are SGHDT and YYEEEE. CDR3 size: 16 residues. V gave up 4 bases and J gave up 2 bases, with 15 bases separating them.

V is TRBV12-5 and J is TRBJ1-2; 12 bases fit TRBD1. Looked up from germline, CDR1 is LGHNT and CDR2 is FRNRAP. V dropped 1 base and J dropped 4; count of bases not matched to a gene: 10. This CDR3 has 18 amino acids. This CDR3 is CASGLAGQGARSRYGYTF. CDR3 DNA sequence: TGTGCTAGTGGTTTGGCGGGACAGGGGGCGAGATCTCGCTATGGCTACACCTTC.

This rearrangement joins TRBV2 to TRBJ1-5, with D possibly being TRBD1 (5 bases). CDR3 length: 14 residues. V shed 7 bases and J shed 6 bases, with 16 bases lying between them. CDR1 is SNHLY and CDR2 is FYNNEI in the germline V gene. The CDR3 nucleotides are TGTGCCAGCATGTTGCAGGGATCCGCTCAGCCCCAGCATTTT. Its protein product is CASMLQGSAQPQHF.

A few counts support this clone. CDR3 region: CASRRGENTEAFF. As DNA, the CDR3 is TGTGCCTCGCGGAGGGGCGAGAACACTGAAGCTTTCTTT. This chain joins TRBV10-3 and TRBJ1-1; possible D gene TRBD1, 5 bases. V lost 11 bases and J 1 base, leaving 14 bases between the germline ends. This CDR3 region has 13 residues. From germline, CDR1 is ENHRY and CDR2 SYGVKD.

This chain connects TRBV19 to TRBJ2-3, with TRBD1 matching 8 bases. The CDR3 totals 16 residues. J was trimmed by 0 bases and V by 3 bases; bases with no gene match: 5. Per germline, CDR1 LNHDA and CDR2 SQIVND (reference sequence). The DNA of the CDR3 is TGTGCCAGTAGTATCGGGACAGGTGTTAGCACAGATACGCAGTATTTT. Encoded protein: CASSIGTGVSTDTQYF.

J is TRBJ2-7 and V is TRBV14; TRBD1 matches 7 bases. The CDR3 has 16 amino acids. V was pared by 5 bases and J by 3 bases, with 13 bases of the junction left unmatched. CDR1 is SGHDN and CDR2 is FVKESK in the germline V gene. CDR3: CASSTTGSSLNYEQYF. DNA for the CDR3: TGTGCCAGCAGCACGACAGGGTCAAGCTTAAACTACGAGCAGTACTTC.

This chain uses TRBV4-1 with TRBJ1-3; the D gene is possibly TRBD1 (5 bases). Trimming left V 0 bases short and J 0 bases short, with 9 bases between. The CDR3 is made up of 16 amino acids. Per germline, CDR1 MGHRA and CDR2 YSYEKL. The chain's CDR3 is CASSQEYRSSGNTIYF. The CDR3 coding sequence is TGCGCCAGCAGCCAAGAATACAGGTCCTCTGGAAACACCATATATTTT.

This chain links TRBV7-9 with TRBJ1-4, with TRBD1 as a possible D gene (5 bases). CDR3 length: 13 residues. Germline assignment: CDR1 SEHNR and CDR2 FQNEAQ (reference sequence). Trimming took off 1 base at V and 10 bases at J, with 10 bases between the two ends. The CDR3 here is CASSLESGGKLFF. CDR3 nucleotide sequence: TGTGCCAGCAGCTTAGAGTCGGGGGGAAAACTGTTTTTT.

This chain uses TRBV28 with TRBJ1-2; D is possibly TRBD1 (5 bases). Germline V CDR1 and CDR2: MDHEN, SYDVKM. This CDR3 contains 12 residues. Trimming removed 5 bases at V and 7 bases at J, with 11 bases between. This CDR3 is CASSIGQSGYTF. The CDR3 DNA follows: TGTGCCAGCAGTATCGGACAATCTGGCTACACCTTC.

The chain recombines TRBV2 with TRBJ2-1, with TRBD2 identical over 9 bases. The length of the CDR3 is 15 residues. Germline trimming cut 8 bases from V and 4 bases from J; bases unmatched to any gene: 9. The germline CDR1 and CDR2 sequences are SNHLY and FYNNEI. The CDR3 here is CASCGGASGYNEQFF. DNA for the CDR3: TGTGCCAGCTGCGGGGGGGCTAGCGGTTACAATGAGCAGTTCTTC.

The rearrangement uses TRBV29-1 and TRBJ2-5; 7 nucleotides match TRBD1. The CDR3 spans 14 residues. Losses at the gene ends were 7 bases for V and 2 bases for J; bases not matched to a gene: 10. The germline gives CDR1 SQVTM, CDR2 ANQGSEA. CDR3 DNA: TGCAGCGCCCAACCCGGGACAGCTCAAGAGACCCAGTACTTC. Residues: CSAQPGTAQETQYF.

The rearrangement links TRBV27 to TRBJ1-4, with a tentative D call TRBD1 (6 bases). The CDR3 runs to 15 residues. Germline V CDR1 and CDR2: MNHEY, SMNVEV (reference sequence). The V and J ends lost 2 bases and 7 bases respectively, with 14 bases between them. CDR3 sequence (DNA): TGTGCCAGCAGTTTACTCCGGGACATGGGTGAAAAACTGTTTTTT. Its protein product is CASSLLRDMGEKLFF.

This clone was seen more than once but under ten times. The rearrangement joins TRBV27 to TRBJ2-3; 7 positions match TRBD1. Germline trimming cut 1 base from V and 5 bases from J; bases unmatched to any gene: 6. CDR1 is MNHEY and CDR2 is SMNVEV in the germline V gene (reference sequence). This CDR3 has 15 amino acids. CDR3: CASSLFRGRGDTQYF. The CDR3 region has the DNA TGTGCCAGCAGTTTATTTAGGGGGCGCGGAGATACGCAGTATTTT.